This T cell receptor (beta chain) derives from a study of OX40 agonist ivuxolimab in advanced cancers. Background on the study: Participants averaged approximately 60 years of age (range roughly 23 to 90) and were roughly 80% male. Whole-study results and caveats: Certain nonresponders likewise exhibited a low normalized T-cell clonal expansion.

TCRdb's copy holds only in-frame clones and misses some; the assay was immunoSEQ multiplex PCR. The sample shows around 38,000 clones, around 82% of them seen only once. The CDR3 is 13 residues long. V was pared by 2 bases and J by 5 bases, with 6 bases between. Looked up from germline, CDR1 is MNHEY and CDR2 is SVGAGI. Of note for this clone: As yet, its antigen is unknown.

The source was CD4+ or CD8+ T cells sorted from blood, collected in a trial of the OX40 agonist ivuxolimab. The rearrangement uses TRBV6-5 and TRBJ1-4, with D tentatively TRBD1 (6 bases). The TCR originated in an adult with an advanced solid tumor such as melanoma, head and neck, liver or kidney cancer. CDR3 sequence reads: CASSYQGNEKLFF. The CDR3 nucleotides are TGTGCCAGCAGTTACCAGGGGAATGAAAAACTGTTTTTT.